One sample yielded the 13 T cell receptor beta chains listed below, sequenced in a study of OX40 agonist ivuxolimab in advanced cancers. The protocol was immunoSEQ multiplex PCR, while the TCRdb copy is restricted to in-frame clones and leaves out a portion. The sample contains fewer than 100,000 clones, around 80% of which appear only once. The specimen comprised CD4+ or CD8+ T cells sorted from blood, sampled in a trial of the OX40 agonist ivuxolimab. The receptors were gathered from an adult with an advanced solid tumor such as melanoma, head and neck, liver or kidney cancer.

V is TRBV9 and J is TRBJ2-2; D call uncertain. This CDR3 is built from 13 residues. CDR1 SGDLS and CDR2 YYNGEE come from the germline V gene. V was clipped by 5 bases and J by 8 bases, with 13 bases between them. The CDR3 here is CASRSVGRGELFF. Here the CDR3 DNA reads TGTGCCAGCAGGTCGGTTGGTCGGGGGGAGCTGTTTTTT.

The rearrangement joins TRBV18 to TRBJ1-4; maybe TRBD1 (5 bases). V gave up 6 bases and J gave up 7 bases, with 12 bases separating them. The length of the CDR3 is 13 residues. Germline V lookup: CDR1 KGHSH, CDR2 LQKENI. CDR3 DNA sequence: TGTGCCAGCTCCCTAGGGACGGCTGAAAAACTGTTTTTT. Residues: CASSLGTAEKLFF.

This clone was seen only once. The gene calls are TRBV4-1 and TRBJ1-2, with 8 bases that match TRBD1. V shed 0 bases, J shed 0 bases, and the junction held 9 bases outside the gene matches. The CDR3 has 18 amino acids. Germline assignment: CDR1 MGHRA and CDR2 YSYEKL. In DNA form, the CDR3 reads TGCGCCAGCAGCCAAGATGGCAGGGGGCGCGTTTCTAACTATGGCTACACCTTC. Translating it yields CASSQDGRGRVSNYGYTF.

The V and J genes are TRBV4-1 and TRBJ1-6; the D gene is possibly TRBD1 (6 bases). CDR1 and CDR2 from the germline V gene are MGHRA and YSYEKL. The CDR3 has 15 amino acids. V lost 8 bases and J 10 bases, leaving 21 bases between the germline ends. CDR3 protein: CASVSLQGSGSPLHF. Written as DNA, the CDR3 is TGCGCCAGCGTCTCCTTACAGGGCAGTGGATCACCCCTCCACTTT.

CDR3 in DNA: TGTGCCAGCAGCTACTCCGGGACTAGCGGGATTGCGCAGTATTTT. Translating it yields CASSYSGTSGIAQYF. J is TRBJ2-3 and V is TRBV5-6; 13 nucleotides line up with TRBD2. The CDR3 is made up of 15 amino acids. Germline trimming cut 3 bases from V and 10 bases from J; bases unmatched to any gene: 8. The germline gives CDR1 SGHDT, CDR2 YYEEEE.

The chain joins TRBV6-5 to TRBJ2-3, with TRBD2 as a possible D gene (7 bases). The CDR3 length is 14 residues. V shed 6 bases and J shed 4 bases, with 14 bases lying between them. CDR1 MNHEY and CDR2 SVGAGI come from the germline V gene. The CDR3 reads CASSRGGGADTQYF. For the CDR3, the DNA is TGTGCCAGCAGCCGTGGGGGGGGCGCAGATACGCAGTATTTT.

The V gene is TRBV5-1, the J gene TRBJ2-1, with 7 positions matching TRBD2. CDR3 length: 16 residues. Germline CDR1 SGHRS, CDR2 YFSETQ. Germline trimming cut 0 bases from V and 3 bases from J; bases unmatched to any gene: 6. CDR3 nucleotide sequence: TGCGCCAGCAGCTTGGACGGGCGGGGGAGCTACAATGAGCAGTTCTTC. This translates into CASSLDGRGSYNEQFF.

The chain joins TRBV10-3 to TRBJ2-3; maybe TRBD2 (6 bases). The germline V gene has CDR1 ENHRY and CDR2 SYGVKD. The CDR3 length is 13 residues. Trimming stripped 7 bases from V and 4 bases from J, with 12 bases between. CDR3 amino acids: CAITRGEADTQYF. CDR3 DNA: TGTGCCATCACCCGAGGGGAGGCAGATACGCAGTATTTT.

The chain has TRBV7-2 and TRBJ2-7, with 12 bases identical to TRBD2. Losses at the gene ends were 0 bases for V and 5 bases for J; bases not matched to a gene: 5. The CDR3 spans 16 residues. Germline V lookup: CDR1 SGHTA, CDR2 FQGNSA. DNA of the CDR3: TGTGCCAGCAGCTTAGCGCTGACTAGCGGGAGACACGAGCAGTACTTC. Its protein product is CASSLALTSGRHEQYF.

The V call is TRBV4-1, the J call TRBJ2-3; D may be TRBD2 (5 bases). The CDR3 loop spans 17 amino acids. V dropped 5 bases and J dropped 0 bases, with 18 bases sitting between them. The V gene's germline CDR1 is MGHRA and CDR2 YSYEKL. The CDR3 loop reads CASSKTPYRGSTDTQYF. In DNA form, the CDR3 reads TGCGCCAGCAGCAAGACGCCTTATCGGGGTAGCACAGATACGCAGTATTTT.

This sequence joins TRBV5-1 and TRBJ2-3; no clear D. Germline CDR1 reads SGHRS; CDR2 reads YFSETQ. Trimming shortened V by 1 base and J by 1 base, and 7 bases separated the two germline ends. This CDR3 comprises 14 residues. For the CDR3, the DNA is TGCGCCAGCAGCTTGAATCTGCGCACAGATACGCAGTATTTT. Amino acid sequence: CASSLNLRTDTQYF.

The chain joins TRBV6-6 to TRBJ1-5; 8 bases line up with TRBD1. Losses at the gene ends were 2 bases for V and 6 bases for J; bases not matched to a gene: 3. The V gene's germline CDR1 is MNHNY and CDR2 SVGAGI (reference sequence). CDR3 length equals 14 residues. In DNA, the CDR3 is TGTGCCAGCAGTTACCGGCAGGGGGCTCAGCCCCAGCATTTT. This codes for CASSYRQGAQPQHF.

This chain uses TRBV28 with TRBJ1-5; D unresolved. Germline CDR1 is MDHEN and CDR2 is SYDVKM. V was cut by 2 bases and J by 6 bases, with 14 bases left in between. This CDR3 is 15 amino acids long. The CDR3 coding sequence is TGTGCCAGCAGTTTAAATTCCGGCGGCAGTCAGCCCCAGCATTTT. Encoded protein: CASSLNSGGSQPQHF.